The table lists the clone carrying this T cell receptor (beta chain) with a few counts. Its antigen is not known. This specimen belongs to a study of cytomegalovirus exposure and HLA in healthy donors. Looking at the study overall: From around 180 million T cells, an earlier analysis saw 110 million or so unique TCR beta sequences. General study findings and limits: TCR beta chain V- and J-gene trimming was linked, in a later analysis, to a missense variant in DCLRE1C. Later work associated 17,000 or so TCR beta sequences with HLA alleles at 0.05 false discovery rate. For cytomegalovirus status, the classifier reportedly gave diagnoses with high specificity and sensitivity.

The CDR3 has 15 amino acids. V was shortened by 3 bases and J by 1 base, with 13 bases between the two germline ends. CDR1 is SGHDT and CDR2 is YYEEEE in the germline V gene. The PCR made use of 60 Vbeta and 13 Jbeta primers. Libraries were prepared by immunoSEQ multiplex PCR; TCRdb keeps only in-frame clonotypes and omits some of them. The data contain over 80,000 clones, roughly four fifths of them singletons. This sequence originates from a man younger than 40 in good health and CMV-seropositive. Sequencing was done on a sample of PBMCs. The chain carries TRBV5-6 and TRBJ1-1; TRBD1 might be the D (6 bases). This CDR3 reads CASSSIDRKNTEAFF. The CDR3 coding sequence is TGTGCCAGCAGCTCCATCGACAGGAAGAACACTGAAGCTTTCTTT.